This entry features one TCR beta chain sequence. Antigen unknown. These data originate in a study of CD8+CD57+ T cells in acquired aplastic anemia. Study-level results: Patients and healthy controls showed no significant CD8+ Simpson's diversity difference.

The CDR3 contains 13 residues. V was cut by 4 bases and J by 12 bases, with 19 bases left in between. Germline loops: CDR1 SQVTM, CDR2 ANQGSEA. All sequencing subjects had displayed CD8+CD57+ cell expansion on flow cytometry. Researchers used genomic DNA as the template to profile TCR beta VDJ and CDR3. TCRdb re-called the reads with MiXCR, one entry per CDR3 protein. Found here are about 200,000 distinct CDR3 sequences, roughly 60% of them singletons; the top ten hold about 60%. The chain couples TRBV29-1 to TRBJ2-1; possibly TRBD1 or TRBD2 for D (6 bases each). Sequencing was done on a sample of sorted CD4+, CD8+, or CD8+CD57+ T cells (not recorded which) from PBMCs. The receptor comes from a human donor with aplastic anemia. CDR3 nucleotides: TGCAGCGTTGCGGCCCCACTACAGGGAGGGCAGTTCTTC. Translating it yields CSVAAPLQGGQFF.